The rows below give T cell receptor beta chains drawn from one sample of a study of a mutant IDH1 vaccine in newly diagnosed glioma. Their antigens remain unidentified. Assay used: immunoSEQ multiplex PCR; TCRdb lists only in-frame clones, some missing. The sample yields some 60,000 clones, roughly 87% seen once. Source: PBMCs, taken from a glioma patient whose treatment included an IDH1 peptide vaccine. The receptors stem from a woman between 45 and 65 years old with glioma. CDR3s include the opening cysteine and the closing phenylalanine or tryptophan. Each record gives: D gene, V gene, clone size, J gene, CDR3 DNA, CDR3 protein. D genes are given only for firm matches. Not every row has a clone size; where given, it reads once, few, many or a size class.

NA	TRBV5-1	once	TRBJ1-2	TGCGCCAGCAGACCACCACAGGACCCCTATGGCTACACCTTC	CASRPPQDPYGYTF
NA	TRBV5-4	NA	TRBJ1-1	TGTGCCAGCAGGCGTGACAGGGAAGCTTTCTTT	CASRRDREAFF
NA	TRBV5-1	few	TRBJ1-2	TGCGCCAGCAGCCGCGACAGTTCCTATGGCTACACCTTC	CASSRDSSYGYTF
TRBD1	TRBV2	NA	TRBJ1-3	TGTGCCAGCATTGTGGACAGGATCTCTGGAAACACCATATATTTT	CASIVDRISGNTIYF
NA	TRBV4-2	NA	TRBJ2-5	TGTGCCAGCAGCCAAGATAAAGAGACCCAGTACTTC	CASSQDKETQYF
NA	TRBV27	medium-sized	TRBJ1-1	TGCCTTTCGCGGGATTCGAACACTGAAGCTTTCTTT	CLSRDSNTEAFF
TRBD1	TRBV25-1	NA	TRBJ1-4	TGTGCCACCTCAGGGGGGACCGGACAGAGTGAAAAACTGTTTTTT	CATSGGTGQSEKLFF
TRBD1	TRBV27	NA	TRBJ2-5	TGTGCCAGCAGTCCGCGGACAGGGCAGCGTATCCAAGAGACCCAGTACTTC	CASSPRTGQRIQETQYF
NA	TRBV7-2	NA	TRBJ1-1	TGTGCCAGCAGCTTAGAAGGAGGGCTAACTGAAGCTTTCTTT	CASSLEGGLTEAFF
NA	TRBV5-6	NA	TRBJ1-6	TGTGCCAGCAGCTTGGTAGGGGAGAATTCACCCCTCCACTTT	CASSLVGENSPLHF
NA	TRBV5-4	NA	TRBJ2-3	TGTGCCAGCAGCCTCGACCCCCTCACAGATACGCAGTATTTT	CASSLDPLTDTQYF
TRBD1	TRBV4-1	NA	TRBJ1-1	TGCGCCAGCAGCCAAACCGGACAGGCGAACACTGAAGCTTTCTTT	CASSQTGQANTEAFF
NA	TRBV5-1	NA	TRBJ1-3	TGCGCCAGCAGCCCGGGACGGTCCTCTGGAAACACCATATATTTT	CASSPGRSSGNTIYF
NA	TRBV12-5	NA	TRBJ1-2	TGTGCTAGTGGTTTGCAACCAAGGGCCTATGGCTACACCTTC	CASGLQPRAYGYTF
TRBD1	TRBV2	NA	TRBJ1-2	TGTGCCAGCAGTGAAGAATACAGGGGGCACTATGGCTACACCTTC	CASSEEYRGHYGYTF
NA	TRBV11-2	NA	TRBJ1-1	TGTGCCAGCAGCTGGGGCCTTATCCCTGAAGCTTTCTTT	CASSWGLIPEAFF
TRBD2	TRBV5-4	NA	TRBJ2-7	TGTGCCAGCAGCTCGGGACTAGCGGGGGGCTACGAGCAGTACTTC	CASSSGLAGGYEQYF
NA	TRBV29-1	NA	TRBJ2-7	TGCAGCGTTCTCAGGACGGCCGCCTACGAGCAGTACTTC	CSVLRTAAYEQYF
NA	TRBV5-4	NA	TRBJ1-2	TGTGCCAGCAGCTTGCAAACACAAGGGGTCGGTCATGGCTACACCTTC	CASSLQTQGVGHGYTF
TRBD2	TRBV23-1	NA	TRBJ2-2	TGCGCCAGCAGTCAATACCCAGGAACTAGCGGGGGGGCGAGCACCGGGGAGCTGTTTTTT	CASSQYPGTSGGASTGELFF
NA	TRBV19	NA	TRBJ2-6	TGTGCCAGTAGTATTACGCTCAGCTCTGGGGCCAACGTCCTGACTTTC	CASSITLSSGANVLTF
NA	TRBV19	NA	TRBJ2-5	TGTGCCAGTAGTTCCCGGGACCGGGGGTCAGAGACCCAGTACTTC	CASSSRDRGSETQYF
NA	TRBV7-9	few	TRBJ1-6	TGTGCCAGCAGCTTGGATAGGCTTGGTTCACCCCTCCACTTT	CASSLDRLGSPLHF
TRBD2	TRBV4-3	NA	TRBJ2-3	TGCGCCAGCAGCCAAGATCCGTACGCGGGGGGCCTGCGTGATACGCAGTATTTT	CASSQDPYAGGLRDTQYF
TRBD1	TRBV18	NA	TRBJ1-5	TGTGCCAGCTCAACCCACAGGGGTGATCAGCCCCAGCATTTT	CASSTHRGDQPQHF
NA	TRBV6-5	NA	TRBJ1-2	TGTGCCAGCAGTTCTGACAGGCTTGTCGACTATGGCTACACCTTC	CASSSDRLVDYGYTF
NA	TRBV11-3	NA	TRBJ1-1	TGTGCCAGCAGCCCCCGGCCCGATGCTGAAGCTTTCTTT	CASSPRPDAEAFF
TRBD2	TRBV7-2	NA	TRBJ2-1	TGTGCCAGCAGCTTCAAAAGCGGGGGGGCTCTCAATGAGCAGTTCTTC	CASSFKSGGALNEQFF
TRBD1	TRBV6-1	NA	TRBJ1-5	TGTGCCAGCAGGGGGGGACAGGTTGACAATCAGCCCCAGCATTTT	CASRGGQVDNQPQHF
NA	TRBV6-5	NA	TRBJ1-2	TGTGCCAGCAGTCCCGGACATGGCTACACCTTC	CASSPGHGYTF
NA	TRBV10-3	NA	TRBJ1-2	TGTGCCATCAGTGAGTCGGAGGGAACGATCTACACCTTC	CAISESEGTIYTF
TRBD1	TRBV30	NA	TRBJ1-5	TGTGCCTGGAGTGTAGGGACAGCGCTATTAGACCAGCCCCAGCATTTT	CAWSVGTALLDQPQHF
NA	TRBV4-2	NA	TRBJ1-1	TGTGCCAGCAGCCAAGAACCCGGAGGTCCTACGGCTTTCTTT	CASSQEPGGPTAFF
NA	TRBV28	NA	TRBJ1-3	TGTGCCAGCAGTAAGGGAGGGTCTGGAAACACCATATATTTT	CASSKGGSGNTIYF
TRBD1	TRBV2	once	TRBJ1-2	TGTGCCAGCAGCGAAACCCGACAGGGGGCACCGTATGGCTACACCTTC	CASSETRQGAPYGYTF
NA	TRBV11-2	NA	TRBJ1-2	TGTGCCAGCAGCATCTCTATAAGTCCCGTGGGCGGCTACACCTTC	CASSISISPVGGYTF
NA	TRBV27	NA	TRBJ2-3	TGTGCCAGCAGTTTATCGACGGAACCCCGAACCCACTTT	CASSLSTEPRTHF
TRBD1	TRBV6-6	NA	TRBJ1-5	TGTGCCAGCAGTTACTGGATGGGACAGGGTTTGGGGCCCCAGCATTTT	CASSYWMGQGLGPQHF
TRBD2	TRBV7-2	NA	TRBJ2-5	TGTGCCAGCAGCCCCGCGGGGCTAGCGGGGGGCGCCGGGGAGACCCAGTACTTC	CASSPAGLAGGAGETQYF
NA	TRBV7-2	NA	TRBJ2-3	TGTGCCAGCAGCTCACCCGGGACAGATACGCAGTATTTT	CASSSPGTDTQYF
NA	TRBV13	few	TRBJ2-7	TGTGCCAGCAGCGTGGGATGGGAGCAGTACTTC	CASSVGWEQYF
NA	TRBV6-5	NA	TRBJ1-1	TGTGCCAGCAGTTACTTCTACCCGAACACTGAAGCTTTCTTT	CASSYFYPNTEAFF
NA	TRBV4-3	NA	TRBJ1-2	TGCGCCAGCAGCCAGGACAATAACTATAACTATGGCTACACCTTC	CASSQDNNYNYGYTF
TRBD1	TRBV7-9	NA	TRBJ2-3	TGTGCCAGCAGCTCGTGGACAGGGCAGCAAGATACGCAGTATTTT	CASSSWTGQQDTQYF
TRBD2	TRBV6-4	NA	TRBJ2-7	TGTGCCAGCAGTGCGGGGACTAGCGGGATTTACGAGCAGTACTTC	CASSAGTSGIYEQYF
NA	TRBV27	NA	TRBJ1-1	TGTGCCAGCAGTTTAGGGACGTCCACTGAAGCTTTCTTT	CASSLGTSTEAFF
TRBD1	TRBV11-3	NA	TRBJ2-5	TGTGCCAGCAGCCACGGGACAGGGATTACGGAGACCCAGTACTTC	CASSHGTGITETQYF
TRBD1	TRBV27	NA	TRBJ1-1	TGTGCCAGCAGCCTTAGACAGGGTGAAGCTTTCTTT	CASSLRQGEAFF
TRBD1	TRBV5-1	NA	TRBJ2-7	TGCGCCAGCAGCCCAACGGACAGGGAAGACGAGCAGTACTTC	CASSPTDREDEQYF
NA	TRBV9	NA	TRBJ1-2	TGTGCCAGCAGCGTAGCAGGAAACTATGGCTACACCTTC	CASSVAGNYGYTF
NA	TRBV7-9	few	TRBJ1-1	TGTGCCAGCAGCTTCTCCGGGACGAACACTGAAGCTTTCTTT	CASSFSGTNTEAFF
NA	TRBV14	NA	TRBJ1-1	TGTGCCAGCAGCCCACCCCACCGGGGAATCGCGAGGAGTAACACTGAAGCTTTCTTT	CASSPPHRGIARSNTEAFF
NA	TRBV6-4	once	TRBJ1-1	TGTGCCAGCAGGGATGGGGATCTCGACACTGAAGCTTTCTTT	CASRDGDLDTEAFF
NA	TRBV6-6	NA	TRBJ1-2	TGTGCCAGCAGTTACGACGGGGGCGCGGGGGGCTACACCTTC	CASSYDGGAGGYTF